Below, 26 T cell receptor beta chains from the same sample are listed, as sequenced in a study of OX40 agonist ivuxolimab in advanced cancers. TCRdb's copy holds only in-frame clones and misses some; the assay was immunoSEQ multiplex PCR. The sample lists around 100,000 clones, nearly 90% occurring once. The sequenced sample was CD4+ or CD8+ T cells sorted from blood, obtained in a trial of the OX40 agonist ivuxolimab. The receptors come from an adult with an advanced solid tumor such as melanoma, head and neck, liver or kidney cancer.

This clone was seen a handful of times. The chain employs TRBV18 and TRBJ2-7; D is ambiguous. CDR3 length equals 11 residues. Germline values: CDR1 KGHSH, CDR2 LQKENI. Trimming shortened V by 3 bases and J by 3 bases, and 3 bases separated the two germline ends. The CDR3 sequence is CASSPLYEQYF. DNA of the CDR3: TGTGCCAGCTCACCCCTCTACGAGCAGTACTTC.

This clone has only one observation. The gene calls are TRBV27 and TRBJ2-7, with TRBD2 matching 14 bases. J gave up 6 bases and V 6 bases, and 13 bases lay outside the gene matches. The CDR3 runs 17 residues. Germline V gives CDR1 MNHEY, CDR2 SMNVEV (reference sequence). CDR3 sequence: CASSKRTGTSGRVEQYF. The DNA for the CDR3 is TGTGCCAGCAGCAAGAGAACCGGGACTAGCGGGAGAGTCGAGCAGTACTTC.

This rearrangement joins TRBV5-4 to TRBJ2-7; TRBD2 matches at 7 bases. J gave up 0 bases and V 0 bases, and 3 bases lay outside the gene matches. This CDR3 spans 15 amino acids. Germline loops: CDR1 SGHNT, CDR2 YYREEE (reference sequence). The CDR3 DNA sequence: TGTGCCAGCAGCTTGGCCGGCGGGGGCTCCTACGAGCAGTACTTC. This encodes CASSLAGGGSYEQYF.

This chain uses TRBV5-1 with TRBJ2-3; D ambiguous. CDR1 is SGHRS and CDR2 is YFSETQ in the germline V gene. There are 12 residues in the CDR3. Trimming removed 1 base at V and 6 bases at J, with 6 bases between. The CDR3 DNA reads as TGCGCCAGCAGCTTGAGGTGGGATACGCAGTATTTT. It yields the protein CASSLRWDTQYF. The full variable domain, its missing parts supplied by reference TRBV5-1 and TRBJ2-3, is KAGVTQTPRYLIKTRGQQVTLSCSPISGHRSVSWYQQTPGQGLQFLFEYFSETQRNKGNFPGRFSGRQFSNSRSEMNVSTLELGDSALYLCASSLRWDTQYFGPGTRLTVL.

The chain couples TRBV19 to TRBJ1-1; D gene unclear. The CDR3 covers 15 residues. CDR1 and CDR2 from the germline V gene are LNHDA and SQIVND (reference sequence). The V end was cut by 3 bases, the J end by 5 bases, with 16 bases between. CDR3 in amino acids: CASSMYRILSTEAFF. The CDR3 DNA follows: TGTGCCAGTAGTATGTACCGGATTCTTTCGACTGAAGCTTTCTTT.

On this clone itself: Additional DNA sequences in this sample encode the identical CDR3. V and J are TRBV5-1 and TRBJ2-2; no reliable D call. The germline V gene has CDR1 SGHRS and CDR2 YFSETQ. The CDR3 extends over 13 amino acids. Trimming left V 1 base short and J 2 bases short, with 3 bases between. CDR3 bases: TGCGCCAGCAGCTTGACAAACACCGGGGAGCTGTTTTTT. This encodes CASSLTNTGELFF.

Remarks on this clone: Other DNA variants within this sample encode the same CDR3. V is TRBV7-9 and J is TRBJ2-1, with D possibly matching TRBD1 (5 bases). Germline CDR1 SEHNR, CDR2 FQNEAQ (reference sequence). The CDR3 spans 12 residues. Trimming removed 5 bases from V and 6 bases from J, with 8 bases in between. The CDR3 DNA sequence: TGTGCCAGCAGCGAAGACAGCAATGAGCAGTTCTTC. It translates to CASSEDSNEQFF.

J is TRBJ2-7 and V is TRBV6-1; 10 bases map to TRBD1. The V gene end was trimmed by 5 bases and the J gene end by 4 bases; junction bases not matched to a gene: 8. The germline V gene encodes CDR1 MNHNS and CDR2 SASEGT. This CDR3 has 15 residues. CDR3 nucleotide sequence: TGTGCCAGCAGTAAATTTCCGGGACAGGGGTACGAGCAGTACTTC. Protein: CASSKFPGQGYEQYF.

This clone was observed a few times. The V and J genes are TRBV6-1 and TRBJ2-7, with D possibly TRBD1 on 5 matching bases. In germline, CDR1 is MNHNS, CDR2 SASEGT. The CDR3 runs 16 residues. The ends were cut back, 1 base at V and 1 base at J, with 14 bases in the middle. The CDR3 sequence: CASSEDPRAGSYEQYF. The DNA for the CDR3 is TGTGCCAGCAGTGAAGATCCCAGGGCCGGTTCCTACGAGCAGTACTTC.

DNA for the CDR3: TGTGCCACCCAAAAGGGACTAGCGGGGAGATCTGAGCAGTACTTC. Translation gives CATQKGLAGRSEQYF. The rearrangement joins TRBV2 to TRBJ2-7, with 13 nucleotides matching TRBD2. The V gene's germline CDR1 is SNHLY and CDR2 FYNNEI. The CDR3 length is 15 residues. Trimming removed 10 bases from V and 7 bases from J; junction bases left unmatched: 13.

On this clone itself: Other DNA sequences in the same sample also yield this CDR3. The chain carries TRBV10-2 and TRBJ2-7; D uncertain. CDR1 is WSHSY, CDR2 SAAADI, per germline. This CDR3 contains 11 residues. V was clipped by 3 bases and J by 4 bases, with 4 bases between them. The CDR3 DNA follows: TGCGCCAGCAGTGATTCGTACGAGCAGTACTTC. This translates into CASSDSYEQYF.

The J gene is TRBJ1-1, the V gene TRBV28; D uncertain. V shed 8 bases and J shed 10 bases, with 14 bases lying between them. Germline assignment: CDR1 MDHEN and CDR2 SYDVKM. CDR3 size: 11 residues. The CDR3 is CASHDRGRAFF. The DNA of the CDR3 is TGTGCCAGCCATGATAGAGGGCGAGCTTTCTTT.

This clone was picked up one time. The chain uses TRBV9 and TRBJ2-3; TRBD2 matches 13 bases. Germline V gives CDR1 SGDLS, CDR2 YYNGEE. The length of the CDR3 is 16 residues. Trimming removed 3 bases from V and 5 bases from J; junction bases left unmatched: 6. Here the CDR3 reads CASSATSGGAKDTQYF. The CDR3 DNA reads TGTGCCAGCAGCGCTACTAGCGGGGGGGCGAAAGATACGCAGTATTTT.

The V call is TRBV2, the J call TRBJ1-1; D call uncertain. The V and J ends lost 1 base and 3 bases respectively, with 6 bases between them. The CDR3 covers 13 residues. The germline V gene has CDR1 SNHLY and CDR2 FYNNEI. The CDR3 sequence is CASSEEDDTEAFF. DNA of the CDR3: TGTGCCAGCAGTGAAGAAGACGACACTGAAGCTTTCTTT.

This clone showed up just a few times. The chain couples TRBV30 to TRBJ1-2, with D unresolved. Deletions cut 0 bases from V and 4 bases from J, with 12 bases between. Germline values: CDR1 GTSNPN, CDR2 SVGIG (reference sequence). CDR3 size: 14 residues. The CDR3 DNA is TGTGCCTGGAGTGTCCGGGCTCCGTCCTATGGCTACACCTTC. Its translation is CAWSVRAPSYGYTF.

This chain links TRBV18 with TRBJ1-5; tentatively, D is TRBD1 (5 bases). Germline V lookup: CDR1 KGHSH, CDR2 LQKENI. CDR3 size: 14 residues. Between the trimmed V and J ends, which lost 4 bases and 7 bases, there was a span of 14 bases. The CDR3 region has the DNA TGTGCCAGCTCACAATCCGGGGGTAACCAGCCCCAGCATTTT. As protein: CASSQSGGNQPQHF.

CDR3 DNA sequence: TGTGCCAGCAGCTTACATTATGCGGGGGAAGCTTTCTTT. Translation gives CASSLHYAGEAFF. The chain links TRBV7-8 to TRBJ1-1, with unresolved D. Trimming took off 2 bases at V and 8 bases at J, with 12 bases between the two ends. The CDR3 has 13 residues. CDR1 is SGHVS and CDR2 is FQNEAQ in the germline V gene.

This clone has just a few counts. CDR3 sequence reads: CASSWNGRGVTDTQYF. CDR3 DNA: TGTGCCAGCAGCTGGAATGGGAGGGGTGTGACAGATACGCAGTATTTT. The chain joins TRBV7-9 to TRBJ2-3; TRBD2 matches 7 bases. The CDR3 consists of 16 residues. Trimming at V came to 4 bases and at J to 3 bases, leaving 10 bases not matched to a gene. Germline V lookup: CDR1 SEHNR, CDR2 FQNEAQ (reference sequence).

V and J are TRBV19 and TRBJ2-1; a possible D gene is TRBD2 (6 bases). The CDR3 is made up of 17 amino acids. Germline CDR1 and CDR2: LNHDA and SQIVND (reference sequence). With 3 bases removed from V and 1 base from J, the gap between germline ends came to 16 bases. The CDR3 coding sequence is TGTGCCAGTAGTATCCCCGCGGTAGGGAGGTCCTACAATGAGCAGTTCTTC. Amino acid sequence: CASSIPAVGRSYNEQFF.

For this clone: This specimen includes other DNA sequences encoding the same CDR3. The chain recombines TRBV29-1 with TRBJ2-7; TRBD2 might be the D (5 bases). This CDR3 has 12 residues. Looked up from germline, CDR1 is SQVTM and CDR2 is ANQGSEA. Trimming took off 6 bases at V and 1 base at J, with 10 bases between the two ends. The CDR3 DNA reads TGCAGCGTCGGGGATTGGTCCTACGAGCAGTACTTC. Translating it yields CSVGDWSYEQYF.

CDR3 in DNA: TGTGCCAGCAGCCAACAGACAGATACGCAGTATTTT. This codes for CASSQQTDTQYF. This chain joins TRBV7-8 and TRBJ2-3; no definite D call. Germline V gene lookup returns CDR1 SGHVS and CDR2 FQNEAQ. With 5 bases removed from V and 3 bases from J, the gap between germline ends came to 6 bases. This CDR3 is 12 amino acids long. The full variable domain, its missing parts supplied by reference TRBV7-8 and TRBJ2-3, is GAGVSQSPRYKVAKRGQDVALRCDPISGHVSLFWYQQALGQGPEFLTYFQNEAQLDKSGLPSDRFFAERPEGSVSTLKIQRTQQEDSAVYLCASSQQTDTQYFGPGTRLTVL.

The chain joins TRBV6-1 to TRBJ2-4, with 8 bases matching TRBD1. There are 12 residues in the CDR3. CDR1 is MNHNS, CDR2 SASEGT, per germline. The ends lost 9 bases at V and 4 bases at J; junction bases unmatched: 2. The DNA for the CDR3 is TGTGCCAGTCGGACAGGGAAAAACATTCAGTACTTC. Translated, it gives CASRTGKNIQYF.

CDR3 nucleotides: TGTGCCAGCAGTCCCTCAGGGACTAGCGGCACAGATACGCAGTATTTT. It encodes CASSPSGTSGTDTQYF. This chain uses TRBV28 with TRBJ2-3, with TRBD2 matching over 10 bases. Germline lookup yields CDR1 MDHEN and CDR2 SYDVKM. V dropped 5 bases and J dropped 1; count of bases not matched to a gene: 6. There are 16 residues in the CDR3.

This chain connects TRBV5-8 to TRBJ1-6; 10 bases map to TRBD1. The trim removed 7 bases at V and 10 bases at J, leaving 17 bases unmatched. CDR1 and CDR2 (germline): SGHTS, YDEGEE. The CDR3 has 17 residues. The chain's CDR3 is CASERAGLGQGLSPLHF. The CDR3 nucleotides read TGTGCCAGCGAAAGGGCCGGGTTGGGACAGGGGTTGTCACCCCTCCACTTT.

The V gene is TRBV30, the J gene TRBJ2-3; 8 bases align to TRBD2. Germline CDR1 GTSNPN, CDR2 SVGIG (reference sequence). The CDR3 sequence is 15 residues long. The junction had 8 bases not matched to a gene; V was cut back by 4 bases and J by 2 bases. Here the CDR3 reads CAWTQGTRPTDTQYF. CDR3 sequence (DNA): TGTGCCTGGACGCAGGGGACTAGACCCACAGATACGCAGTATTTT.

This chain links TRBV6-5 with TRBJ1-2; D is perhaps TRBD1 (5 bases). The V end was cut by 5 bases, the J end by 0 bases, with 10 bases between. The CDR3 consists of 14 residues. Per germline, CDR1 MNHEY and CDR2 SVGAGI. The CDR3 coding sequence is TGTGCCAGCAGTCGGGGGATGCCTAACTATGGCTACACCTTC. It translates to CASSRGMPNYGYTF.